The following is a T cell receptor beta chain sequence with its context. The V gene's germline CDR1 is SQVTM and CDR2 ANQGSEA. The CDR3 loop spans 14 amino acids. V lost 6 bases and J lost 0, with 15 bases in between. These data originate in a study of T cell responses to AZD1222 COVID-19 vaccine. This table comes from immunoSEQ multiplex PCR, and its TCRdb copy is limited to in-frame clones, with some not included. The top ten clones hold 1.5% to 2% of a sample with 130,000 or so clones, about 91% of them seen once. This chain links TRBV29-1 with TRBJ2-7; a weak D match, TRBD2 (6 bases). This sample comprised peripheral blood, obtained 28 days after the second AZD1222 dose. The sequence came from an adult who received the AZD1222 COVID-19 vaccine. Written as DNA, the CDR3 is TGCAGCGTCTTACTGGACGGGAGCTCCTACGAGCAGTACGTC. Protein sequence: CSVLLDGSSYEQYV.